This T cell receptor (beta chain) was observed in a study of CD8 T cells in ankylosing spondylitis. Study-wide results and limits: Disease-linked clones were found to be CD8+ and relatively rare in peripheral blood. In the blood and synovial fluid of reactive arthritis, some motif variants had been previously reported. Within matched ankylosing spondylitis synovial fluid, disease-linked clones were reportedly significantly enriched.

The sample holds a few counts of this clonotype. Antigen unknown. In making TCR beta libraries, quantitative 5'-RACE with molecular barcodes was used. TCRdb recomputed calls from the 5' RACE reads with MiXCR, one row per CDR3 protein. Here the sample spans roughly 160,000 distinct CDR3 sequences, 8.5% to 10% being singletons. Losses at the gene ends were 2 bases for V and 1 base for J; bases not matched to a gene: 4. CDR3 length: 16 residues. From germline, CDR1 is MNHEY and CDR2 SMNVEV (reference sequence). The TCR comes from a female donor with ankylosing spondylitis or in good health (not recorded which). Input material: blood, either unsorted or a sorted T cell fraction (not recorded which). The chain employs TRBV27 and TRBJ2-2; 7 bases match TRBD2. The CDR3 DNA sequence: TGTGCCAGCAGTTTAGTAACTAGCGAGAACACCGGGGAGCTGTTTTTT. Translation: CASSLVTSENTGELFF.